These T cell receptor beta chains were read from a single sample in a study of response to subunit inactivated influenza vaccine. TCRdb reprocessed the RT-PCR reads via MiXCR and lists one record per CDR3 protein. The profile covers under 800,000 distinct CDR3 sequences, with roughly 14% appearing a single time and approximately 7% taken by the ten largest. The source was PBMCs from blood, collected 14 to 15 days before vaccination. The receptor source for this set is a man aged 45 to 65 who received an inactivated influenza vaccine. Each CDR3 is given with its conserved first and last residue. Fields, in order: CDR3 length, V gene, J gene, D gene, clone size, CDR3 protein, CDR3 DNA. A D gene is named only where the DNA matches it firmly. A clone size is listed for some rows: how often the clone was seen (once, few, many), or a class if it is expanded.

14,TRBV10-2,TRBJ2-2,TRBD1,-,CASSRDRGVGELFF,TGCGCCAGCAGCCGGGACAGGGGGGTCGGGGAGCTGTTTTTT
17,TRBV7-9,TRBJ2-2,TRBD1,-,CASSRPGTGDRTGELFF,TGTGCCAGCAGCCGTCCCGGGACAGGGGACAGGACCGGGGAGCTGTTTTTT
13,TRBV20-1,TRBJ2-7,TRBD2,-,CSARVGGAYEQYF,TGCAGTGCTAGGGTGGGAGGGGCTTACGAGCAGTACTTC
15,TRBV12-3/TRBV12-4,TRBJ2-5,-,many,CASSFGWGDQETQYF,TGTGCCAGCAGTTTTGGATGGGGCGATCAAGAGACCCAGTACTTC
16,TRBV9,TRBJ2-1,-,-,CASSSSPTSSYNEQFF,TGTGCCAGCAGCAGTTCACCCACCAGCTCCTACAATGAGCAGTTCTTC
15,TRBV24-1,TRBJ2-1,TRBD1,many,CATRGQGDSYNEQFF,TGTGCCACCCGAGGACAGGGGGACTCCTACAATGAGCAGTTCTTC
15,TRBV6-2/TRBV6-3,TRBJ2-3,-,-,CASTSIGGRTDTQYF,TGTGCCAGCACCTCTATCGGGGGTCGCACAGATACGCAGTATTTT
14,TRBV5-5,TRBJ2-7,-,-,CASSFPLKGYEQYF,TGTGCCAGCAGCTTTCCCTTAAAAGGATACGAGCAGTACTTC
15,TRBV5-1,TRBJ1-2,-,few,CASSLDGLEIYGYTF,TGCGCCAGCAGCTTGGACGGCCTGGAAATCTATGGCTACACCTTC
13,TRBV3-1,TRBJ1-2,TRBD1,-,CASSQGRDRSISF,TGTGCCAGCAGCCAAGGAAGGGACAGATCTATCTCCTTC
18,TRBV29-1,TRBJ2-3,TRBD2,-,CSVDKAGTSGGQTDTQYF,TGCAGCGTTGATAAAGCCGGGACTAGCGGGGGGCAAACAGATACGCAGTATTTT
15,TRBV5-1,TRBJ2-5,-,few,CASSFIRDRQETQYF,TGCGCCAGCAGCTTCATCCGGGACCGCCAAGAGACCCAGTACTTC
13,TRBV11-1,TRBJ1-4,-,few,CASSFWGSQKLFF,TGTGCCAGCAGCTTCTGGGGGAGCCAAAAACTGTTTTTT
13,TRBV2,TRBJ2-5,TRBD2,many,CAITSGRGETQYF,TGTGCCATTACGAGCGGGAGGGGAGAGACCCAGTACTTC
15,TRBV12-3/TRBV12-4,TRBJ1-2,-,-,CASSPRQTFNYGYTF,TGTGCCAGCAGTCCCCGACAGACCTTTAACTATGGCTACACCTTC
17,TRBV7-8,TRBJ2-2,-,few,CASSLIYGGPNTGELFF,TGTGCCAGCAGCTTAATTTACGGGGGCCCTAACACCGGGGAGCTGTTTTTT
15,TRBV4-3,TRBJ2-1,TRBD1,many,CASTRTGSSYNEQFF,TGCGCCAGCACCCGGACAGGGAGCTCCTACAATGAGCAGTTCTTC
16,TRBV4-1,TRBJ1-2,-,-,CASSQEPGYTNYGYTF,TGCGCCAGCAGCCAAGAGCCGGGATATACTAACTATGGCTACACCTTC
17,TRBV3-1,TRBJ2-5,TRBD2,-,CASSPTTGTSDQETQYF,TGTGCCAGCAGCCCAACCACCGGGACTAGCGATCAAGAGACCCAGTACTTC
16,TRBV20-1,TRBJ1-5,TRBD1,-,CSARVMGQGGNQPQHF,TGCAGTGCTAGAGTGATGGGACAGGGGGGCAATCAGCCCCAGCATTTT
17,TRBV5-1,TRBJ2-1,TRBD1,few,CASSSNYGQGVYNEQFF,TGCGCCAGCAGCTCAAACTACGGACAGGGGGTCTACAATGAGCAGTTCTTC
13,TRBV9,TRBJ1-2,-,many,CASSIQGAYGYTF,TGTGCCAGCAGCATCCAAGGCGCCTATGGCTACACCTTC
20,TRBV18,TRBJ1-3,TRBD1,-,CASSPPTGVKSAATGNTIYF,TGTGCCAGCTCACCTCCTACAGGGGTAAAGTCCGCAGCTACGGGAAACACCATATATTTT
15,TRBV20-1,TRBJ1-1,-,-,CSAHFGGGQETEAFF,TGCAGTGCCCACTTTGGTGGGGGGCAGGAGACTGAAGCTTTCTTT
14,TRBV27,TRBJ2-3,-,-,CASSPLVGTDTQYF,TGTGCCAGCAGCCCACTGGTGGGCACAGATACGCAGTATTTT
12,TRBV20-1,TRBJ2-7,-,many,CSANDKPEEQYF,TGCAGTGCTAATGACAAGCCAGAAGAGCAGTACTTC
14,TRBV20-1,TRBJ2-3,-,few,CSARDRGGRDTQYF,TGCAGTGCTAGAGATCGCGGGGGCCGGGATACGCAGTATTTT
13,TRBV6-2/TRBV6-3,TRBJ1-1,-,-,CASSYILAEEAFF,TGTGCCAGCAGTTACATATTAGCAGAAGAAGCTTTCTTT
16,TRBV3-1,TRBJ2-7,-,-,CASSQKGSGAIYEQYF,TGTGCCAGCAGCCAAAAGGGCTCGGGGGCGATTTACGAGCAGTACTTC
14,TRBV7-2,TRBJ2-1,TRBD1,many,CASGGTGAYNEQFF,TGTGCCAGCGGCGGGACAGGGGCCTACAATGAGCAGTTCTTC